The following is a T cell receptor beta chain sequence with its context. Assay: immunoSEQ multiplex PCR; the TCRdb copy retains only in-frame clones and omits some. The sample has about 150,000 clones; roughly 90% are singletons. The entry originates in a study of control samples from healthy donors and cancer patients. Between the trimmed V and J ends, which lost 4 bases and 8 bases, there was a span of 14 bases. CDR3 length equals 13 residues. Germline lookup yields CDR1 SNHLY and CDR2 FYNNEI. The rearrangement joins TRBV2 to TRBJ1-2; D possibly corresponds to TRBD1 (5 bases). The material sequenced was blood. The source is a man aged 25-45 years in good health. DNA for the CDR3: TGTGCCAGCAGTGTAGGCAGGGCGGACGGCTACACCTTC. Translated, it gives CASSVGRADGYTF. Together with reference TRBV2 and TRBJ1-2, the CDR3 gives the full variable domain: EPEVTQTPSHQVTQMGQEVILRCVPISNHLYFYWYRQILGQKVEFLVSFYNNEISEKSEIFDDQFSVERPDGSNFTLKIRSTKLEDSAMYFCASSVGRADGYTFGSGTRLTVV.